Here is one T cell receptor beta chain with its context. What it binds is not known. The data originate from a study of T-cell reconstitution after alpha-beta-depleted transplantation in children. Unique molecular identifiers were used to barcode this TCRbeta library. TCRdb called the PCR reads again in MiXCR, with one record for every CDR3 protein. The table has around 700,000 distinct CDR3 sequences, around 14% seen once. Study conclusions and caveats: In some patients, recipient T cells and intrathymic progenitors surviving conditioning explained high day-60 diversity. Counts and diversity of T cells one year after transplant came mostly from newly produced T cells. Several hundred rapidly expanded clones from non-depleted graft cells reportedly supplied alpha-beta T cells about two months post-transplant.

Germline CDR1 and CDR2: SGDLS and YYNGEE. V shed 0 bases and J shed 10 bases, with 14 bases lying between them. This CDR3 spans 14 amino acids. Sequencing was performed on PBMCs, taken before TCRalphabeta/CD19-depleted stem cell transplant. The gene calls are TRBV9 and TRBJ2-1; TRBD1 might be the D (6 bases). The TCR sequence derives from a girl aged 2-9 years with congenital amegakaryocytic thrombocytopenia, due to receive a stem cell transplant. The CDR3 region is CASSVGAGAVEQFF. CDR3 coding DNA: TGTGCCAGCAGCGTAGGCGCAGGGGCGGTGGAGCAGTTCTTC.